One and the same sample provided the 5 T cell receptor beta chains below, sequenced in a study of response to subunit inactivated influenza vaccine. TCRdb reprocessed the RT-PCR reads with MiXCR, giving one entry per CDR3 protein. The sample comprises around 480,000 distinct CDR3 sequences, 16% of which are singletons, and roughly 3.1% rests with the top ten. The sequencing here drew on CD4+ T cells sorted from PBMCs, taken approximately 25 months after vaccination. These receptors came from a man in his fifties or sixties who received an inactivated influenza vaccine.

This clonotype was seen at least ten times. The V gene is TRBV20-1, the J gene TRBJ2-1; 8 positions agree with TRBD2. The CDR3 extends over 14 amino acids. Unmatched junction bases numbered 8, after V lost 3 bases and J lost 7 bases. Germline-derived CDR1 and CDR2 are DFQATT and SNEGSKA (reference sequence). The CDR3 sequence is CSASYGLASNEQFF. The CDR3 DNA reads TGCAGTGCTAGTTATGGACTAGCTAGTAATGAGCAGTTCTTC.

This clonotype has just a few counts. The gene calls are TRBV7-9 and TRBJ2-3; D assignment may be TRBD1 or TRBD2 (5 bases each). V was pared by 4 bases and J by 6 bases, with 11 bases between. CDR1 SEHNR and CDR2 FQNEAQ come from the germline V gene (reference sequence). The CDR3 runs 13 residues. The CDR3 DNA reads TGTGCCAGCAGCTACGGGGCCGAGGATACGCAGTATTTT. Its translation is CASSYGAEDTQYF.

This clonotype was counted at least ten times. This chain joins TRBV12-3 or TRBV12-4 and TRBJ2-2; 9 positions agree with TRBD1. CDR3 length: 15 residues. The trim removed 6 bases at V and 4 bases at J, leaving 6 bases unmatched. In DNA form, the CDR3 reads TGTGCCAGCAGATCGGGACAGGGATTCACCGGGGAGCTGTTTTTT. The encoded protein is CASRSGQGFTGELFF.

This clonotype occurred a few times. The rearrangement links TRBV10-3 to TRBJ2-3; D might be TRBD1 (6 bases). The length of the CDR3 is 13 residues. Germline V gene data show CDR1 as ENHRY and CDR2 as SYGVKD. Trimming removed 6 bases at V and 1 base at J, with 8 bases between. The CDR3 sequence: CAIRTGGTDTQYF. CDR3 DNA: TGTGCCATCAGGACAGGTGGCACAGATACGCAGTATTTT.

This clonotype has just a few counts. The chain has TRBV11-2 and TRBJ2-3; TRBD1 matches at 10 bases. V dropped 6 bases and J dropped 4; count of bases not matched to a gene: 7. This CDR3 spans 15 amino acids. CDR1 and CDR2 (germline): SGHAT, FQNNGV. In nucleotides, the CDR3 is TGTGCCAGCAGACTCCCGGGACAGGGGCCAGATACGCAGTATTTT. This encodes CASRLPGQGPDTQYF.